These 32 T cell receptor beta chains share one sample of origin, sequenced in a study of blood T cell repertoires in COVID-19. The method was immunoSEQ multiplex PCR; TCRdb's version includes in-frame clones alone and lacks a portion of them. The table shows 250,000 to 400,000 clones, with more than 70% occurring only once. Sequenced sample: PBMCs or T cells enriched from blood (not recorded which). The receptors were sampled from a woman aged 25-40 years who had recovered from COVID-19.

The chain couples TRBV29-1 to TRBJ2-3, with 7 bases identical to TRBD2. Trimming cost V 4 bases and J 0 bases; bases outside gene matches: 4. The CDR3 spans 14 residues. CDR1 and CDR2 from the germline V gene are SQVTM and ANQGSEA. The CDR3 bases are TGCAGCGTTGTGGGGGGGGGAAGCACAGATACGCAGTATTTT. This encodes CSVVGGGSTDTQYF.

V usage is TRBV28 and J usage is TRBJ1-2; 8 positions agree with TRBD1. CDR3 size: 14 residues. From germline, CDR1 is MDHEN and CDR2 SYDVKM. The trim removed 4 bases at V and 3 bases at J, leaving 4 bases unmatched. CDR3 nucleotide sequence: TGTGCCAGCAGTTCGATGACAGGGGACTATGGCTACACCTTC. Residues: CASSSMTGDYGYTF.

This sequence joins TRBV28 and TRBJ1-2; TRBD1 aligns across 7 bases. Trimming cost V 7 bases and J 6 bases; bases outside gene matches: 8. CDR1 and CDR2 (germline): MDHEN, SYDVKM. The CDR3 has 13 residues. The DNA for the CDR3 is TGTGCCAGCACACCTGACAGGGCCAATGGCTACACCTTC. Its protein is CASTPDRANGYTF.

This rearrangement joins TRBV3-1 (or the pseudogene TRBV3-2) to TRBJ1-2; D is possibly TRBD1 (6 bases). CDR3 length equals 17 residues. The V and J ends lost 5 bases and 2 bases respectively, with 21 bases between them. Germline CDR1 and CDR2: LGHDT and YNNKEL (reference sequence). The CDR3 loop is CASSSGPQGFINYGYTF. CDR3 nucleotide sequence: TGTGCCAGCAGCTCCGGCCCACAGGGCTTCATCAACTATGGCTACACCTTC.

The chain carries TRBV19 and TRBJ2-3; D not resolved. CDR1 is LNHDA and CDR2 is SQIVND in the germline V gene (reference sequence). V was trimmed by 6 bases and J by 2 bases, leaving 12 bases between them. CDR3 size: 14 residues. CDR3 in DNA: TGTGCCAGTAGAGGCGGTTCCCACACAGATACGCAGTATTTT. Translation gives CASRGGSHTDTQYF.

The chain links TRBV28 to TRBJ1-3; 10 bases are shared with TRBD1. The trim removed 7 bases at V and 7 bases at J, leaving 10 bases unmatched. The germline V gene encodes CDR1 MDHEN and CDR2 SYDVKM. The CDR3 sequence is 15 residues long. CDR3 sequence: CASNRSGTGVNTIYF. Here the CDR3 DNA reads TGTGCCAGCAATAGATCCGGGACAGGGGTTAACACCATATATTTT.

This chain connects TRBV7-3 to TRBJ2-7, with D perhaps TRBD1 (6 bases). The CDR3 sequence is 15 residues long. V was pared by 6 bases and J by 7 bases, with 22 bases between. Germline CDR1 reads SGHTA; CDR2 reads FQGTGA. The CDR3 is CASSPRDTSLEEQYF. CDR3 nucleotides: TGTGCCAGCAGTCCTCGGGACACCTCTCTGGAAGAGCAGTACTTC.

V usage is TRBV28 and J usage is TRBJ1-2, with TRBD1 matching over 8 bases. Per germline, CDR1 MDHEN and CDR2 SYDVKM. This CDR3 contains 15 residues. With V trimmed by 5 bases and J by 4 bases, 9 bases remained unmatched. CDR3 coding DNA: TGTGCCAGCAGTCCCACAGGGGGTTTGGCCTATGGCTACACCTTC. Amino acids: CASSPTGGLAYGYTF.

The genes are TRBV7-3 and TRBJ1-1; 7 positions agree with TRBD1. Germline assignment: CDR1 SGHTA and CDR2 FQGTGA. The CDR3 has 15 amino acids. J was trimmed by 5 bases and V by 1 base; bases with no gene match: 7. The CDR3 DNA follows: TGTGCCAGCAGCTTAAGACAGGGTACTGGAACTGAAGCTTTCTTT. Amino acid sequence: CASSLRQGTGTEAFF.

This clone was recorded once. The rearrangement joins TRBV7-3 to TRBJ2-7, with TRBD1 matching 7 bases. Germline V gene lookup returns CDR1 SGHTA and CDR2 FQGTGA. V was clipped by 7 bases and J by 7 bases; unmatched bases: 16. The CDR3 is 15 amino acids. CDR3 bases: TGTGCCAGCACCATACTCCCGGGACCAGGGGGAGAGCAGTACTTC. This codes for CASTILPGPGGEQYF.

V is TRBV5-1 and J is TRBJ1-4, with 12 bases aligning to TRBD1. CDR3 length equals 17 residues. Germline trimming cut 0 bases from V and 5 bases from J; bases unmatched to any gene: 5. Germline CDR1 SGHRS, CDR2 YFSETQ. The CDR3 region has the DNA TGCGCCAGCAGCTTGGTGGGACAGGGGGCCCAGAATGAAAAACTGTTTTTT. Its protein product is CASSLVGQGAQNEKLFF.

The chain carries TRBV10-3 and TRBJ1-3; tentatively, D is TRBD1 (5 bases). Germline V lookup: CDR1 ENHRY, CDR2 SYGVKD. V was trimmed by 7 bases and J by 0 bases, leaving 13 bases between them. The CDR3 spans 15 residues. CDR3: CAINQGLSSGNTIYF. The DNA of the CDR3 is TGTGCCATCAATCAGGGACTGAGCTCTGGAAACACCATATATTTT.

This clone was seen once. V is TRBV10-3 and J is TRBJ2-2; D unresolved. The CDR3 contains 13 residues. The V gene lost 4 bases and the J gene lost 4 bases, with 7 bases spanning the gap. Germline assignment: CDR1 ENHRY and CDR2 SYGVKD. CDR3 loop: CAISALVTGELFF. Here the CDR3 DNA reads TGTGCCATCAGTGCCCTAGTCACCGGGGAGCTGTTTTTT.

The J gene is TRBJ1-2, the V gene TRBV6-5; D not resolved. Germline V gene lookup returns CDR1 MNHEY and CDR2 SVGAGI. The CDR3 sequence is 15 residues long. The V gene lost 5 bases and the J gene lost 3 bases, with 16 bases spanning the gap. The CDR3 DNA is TGTGCCAGCAGTCCAACCCAACGACTTCACTATGGCTACACCTTC. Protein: CASSPTQRLHYGYTF.

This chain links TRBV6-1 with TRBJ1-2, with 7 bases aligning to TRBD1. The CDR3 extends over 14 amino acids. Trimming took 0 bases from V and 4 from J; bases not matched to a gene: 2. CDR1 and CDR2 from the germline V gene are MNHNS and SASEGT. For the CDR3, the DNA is TGTGCCAGCAGTGAAGCCGGGACAGTCTATGGCTACACCTTC. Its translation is CASSEAGTVYGYTF.

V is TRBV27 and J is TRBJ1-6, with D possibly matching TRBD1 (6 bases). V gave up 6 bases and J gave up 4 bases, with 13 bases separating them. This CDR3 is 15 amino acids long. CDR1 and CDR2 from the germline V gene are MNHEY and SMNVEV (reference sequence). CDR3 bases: TGTGCCAGCAGCTTCAGGGGCAGGTATAATTCACCCCTCCACTTT. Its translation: CASSFRGRYNSPLHF.

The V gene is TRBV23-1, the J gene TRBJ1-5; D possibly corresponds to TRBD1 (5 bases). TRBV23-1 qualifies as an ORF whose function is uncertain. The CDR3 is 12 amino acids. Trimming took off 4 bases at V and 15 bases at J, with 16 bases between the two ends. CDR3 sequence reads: CASSLAGTPGHF. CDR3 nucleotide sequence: TGCGCCAGCAGTCTTGCGGGGACCCCTGGGCATTTT.

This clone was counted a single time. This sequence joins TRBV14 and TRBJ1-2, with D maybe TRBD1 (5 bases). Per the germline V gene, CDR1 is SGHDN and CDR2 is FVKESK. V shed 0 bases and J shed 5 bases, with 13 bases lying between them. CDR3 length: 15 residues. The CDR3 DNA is TGTGCCAGCAGCCAAGATCGGCAGGGAAGGTATGGCTACACCTTC. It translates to CASSQDRQGRYGYTF.

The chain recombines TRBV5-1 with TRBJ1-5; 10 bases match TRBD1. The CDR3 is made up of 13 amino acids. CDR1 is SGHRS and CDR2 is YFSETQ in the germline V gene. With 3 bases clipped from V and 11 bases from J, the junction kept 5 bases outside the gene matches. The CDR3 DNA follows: TGCGCCAGCAGCTGGGGGGACAGGGGCACCCAGCATTTT. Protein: CASSWGDRGTQHF.

For the CDR3, the DNA is TGTGCCAGCAGTGACTCCGTGGCAGGGGGTAATGGCTACACCTTC. This codes for CASSDSVAGGNGYTF. This chain connects TRBV6-4 to TRBJ1-2; 7 bases are a match to TRBD1. This CDR3 has 15 amino acids. CDR1 and CDR2 from the germline V gene are MRHNA and SNTAGT. Trimming cost V 0 bases and J 6 bases; bases outside gene matches: 7.

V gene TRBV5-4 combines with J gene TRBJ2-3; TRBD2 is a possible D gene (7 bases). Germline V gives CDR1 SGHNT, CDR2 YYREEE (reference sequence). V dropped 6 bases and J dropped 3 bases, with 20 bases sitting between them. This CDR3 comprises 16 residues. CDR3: CASTNDAGARTDTQYF. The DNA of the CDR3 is TGTGCCAGCACCAACGACGCGGGGGCGCGGACAGATACGCAGTATTTT.

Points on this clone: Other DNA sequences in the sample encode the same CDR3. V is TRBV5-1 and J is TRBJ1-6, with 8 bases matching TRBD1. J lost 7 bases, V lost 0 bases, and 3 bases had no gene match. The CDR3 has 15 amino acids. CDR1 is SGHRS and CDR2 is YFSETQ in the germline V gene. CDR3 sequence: CASSLDTGGNSPLHF. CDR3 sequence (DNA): TGCGCCAGCAGCTTGGATACAGGGGGAAATTCACCCCTCCACTTT. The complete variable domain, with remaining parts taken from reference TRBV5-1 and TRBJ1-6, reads KAGVTQTPRYLIKTRGQQVTLSCSPISGHRSVSWYQQTPGQGLQFLFEYFSETQRNKGNFPGRFSGRQFSNSRSEMNVSTLELGDSALYLCASSLDTGGNSPLHFGNGTRLTVT.

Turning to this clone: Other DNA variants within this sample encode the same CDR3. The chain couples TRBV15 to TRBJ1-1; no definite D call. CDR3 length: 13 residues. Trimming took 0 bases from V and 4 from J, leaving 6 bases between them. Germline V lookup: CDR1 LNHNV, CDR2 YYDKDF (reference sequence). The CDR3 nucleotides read TGTGCCACCAGCAGAGACCGGTCCACTGAAGCTTTCTTT. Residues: CATSRDRSTEAFF.

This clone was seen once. CDR3: CASSPVSASLSGYGYTF. The CDR3 region has the DNA TGCGCCAGCAGCCCCGTTTCGGCCAGCCTCTCAGGCTATGGCTACACCTTC. This chain joins TRBV5-1 and TRBJ1-2; no clear D. Trimming pared 4 bases from V and 4 bases from J, leaving 23 bases between. CDR1 and CDR2 from the germline V gene are SGHRS and YFSETQ. This CDR3 contains 17 residues.

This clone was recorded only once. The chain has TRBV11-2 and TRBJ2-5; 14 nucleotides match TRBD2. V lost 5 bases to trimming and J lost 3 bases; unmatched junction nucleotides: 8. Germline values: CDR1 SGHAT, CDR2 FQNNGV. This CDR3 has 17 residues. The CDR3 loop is CASSQLPGLAGEETQYF. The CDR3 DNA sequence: TGTGCCAGCAGCCAACTTCCGGGACTAGCGGGGGAAGAGACCCAGTACTTC.

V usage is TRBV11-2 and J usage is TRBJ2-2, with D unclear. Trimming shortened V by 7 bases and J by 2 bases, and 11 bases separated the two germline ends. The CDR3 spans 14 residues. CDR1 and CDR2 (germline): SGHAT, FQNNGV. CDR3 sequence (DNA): TGTGCCAGCACCCAAGATAGAAACACCGGGGAGCTGTTTTTT. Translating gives CASTQDRNTGELFF.

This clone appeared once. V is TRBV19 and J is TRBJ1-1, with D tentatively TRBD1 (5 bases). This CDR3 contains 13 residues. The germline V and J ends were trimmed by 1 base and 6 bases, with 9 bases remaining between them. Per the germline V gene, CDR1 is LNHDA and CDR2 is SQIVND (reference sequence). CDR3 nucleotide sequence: TGTGCCAGTAGTATAGGACAGTACGCTGAAGCTTTCTTT. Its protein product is CASSIGQYAEAFF.

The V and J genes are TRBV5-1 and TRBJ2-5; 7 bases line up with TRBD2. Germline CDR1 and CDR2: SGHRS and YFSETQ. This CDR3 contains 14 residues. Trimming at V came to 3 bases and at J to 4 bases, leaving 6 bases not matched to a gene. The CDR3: CASSSGLLPETQYF. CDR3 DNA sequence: TGCGCCAGCAGCTCGGGACTACTCCCAGAGACCCAGTACTTC.

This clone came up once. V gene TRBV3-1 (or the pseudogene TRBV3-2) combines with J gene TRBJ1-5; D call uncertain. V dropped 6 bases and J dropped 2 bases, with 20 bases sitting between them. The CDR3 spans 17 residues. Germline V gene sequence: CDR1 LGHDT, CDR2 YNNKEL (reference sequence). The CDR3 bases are TGTGCCAGCAGTTTTCAGAGGGCAAGAAAGGGCAATCAGCCCCAGCATTTT. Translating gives CASSFQRARKGNQPQHF.

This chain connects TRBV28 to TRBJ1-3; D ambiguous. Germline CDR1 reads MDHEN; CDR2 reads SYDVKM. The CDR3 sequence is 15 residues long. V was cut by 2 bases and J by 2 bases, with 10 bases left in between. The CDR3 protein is CASSLIFQAGNTIYF. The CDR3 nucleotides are TGTGCCAGCAGTTTAATTTTCCAGGCTGGAAACACCATATATTTT.

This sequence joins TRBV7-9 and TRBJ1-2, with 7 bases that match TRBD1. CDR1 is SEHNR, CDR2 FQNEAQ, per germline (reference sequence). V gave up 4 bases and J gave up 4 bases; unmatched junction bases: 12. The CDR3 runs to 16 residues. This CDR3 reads CASSSKTDRVFYGYTF. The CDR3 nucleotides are TGTGCCAGCAGCTCAAAGACCGACAGGGTATTCTATGGCTACACCTTC.

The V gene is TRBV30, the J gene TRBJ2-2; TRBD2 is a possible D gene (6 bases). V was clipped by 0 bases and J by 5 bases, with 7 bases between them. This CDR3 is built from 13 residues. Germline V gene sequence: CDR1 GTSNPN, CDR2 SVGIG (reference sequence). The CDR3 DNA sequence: TGTGCCTGGAGTGTGGGGGGTACCGGGGAGCTGTTTTTT. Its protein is CAWSVGGTGELFF.